These 17 T cell receptor beta chains originate from one sample sequenced in a study of blood T cell repertoires in COVID-19. TCRdb's copy holds only in-frame clones and misses some; the assay was immunoSEQ multiplex PCR. The table lists some 300,000 clones, about 87% of them singletons. Sequences were obtained from peripheral blood. The receptors originated from a woman aged 25 to 39 who had recovered from COVID-19.

About this clone itself: At one of its ends the junction is not consistent with the germline gene, which may arise from a read error. The V and J genes are TRBV5-4 and TRBJ1-2, with TRBD1 matching over 7 bases. The length of the CDR3 is 13 residues. CDR1 and CDR2 (germline): SGHNT, YYREEE (reference sequence). CDR3 loop: CASSYDRDRYQHF. CDR3 DNA: TGTGCCAGCAGCTATGACCGGGACAGATATCAACACTTC.

The V and J genes are TRBV6-2 or TRBV6-3 and TRBJ2-5, with 8 bases fitting TRBD1. With V trimmed by 6 bases and J by 4 bases, 7 bases remained unmatched. CDR3 size: 14 residues. The germline CDR1 and CDR2 sequences are MNHEY and SVGEGT. The CDR3 is CASSYSGTGETQYF. In DNA, the CDR3 is TGTGCCAGCAGCTATTCCGGGACAGGAGAGACCCAGTACTTC.

The chain joins TRBV2 to TRBJ1-4; 7 bases line up with TRBD1. The CDR3 is made up of 14 amino acids. Unmatched junction bases numbered 5, after V lost 5 bases and J lost 5 bases. Germline V gene lookup returns CDR1 SNHLY and CDR2 FYNNEI. The CDR3 DNA reads TGTGCCAGCAGTCCCGACAGGGCAAATGAAAAACTGTTTTTT. Residues: CASSPDRANEKLFF.

V usage is TRBV7-2 and J usage is TRBJ2-7; D perhaps matches TRBD1 (6 bases). Trimming took 0 bases from V and 10 from J, leaving 10 bases between them. This CDR3 spans 12 amino acids. Germline CDR1 SGHTA, CDR2 FQGNSA. The CDR3 spells CASSLAGQRQYF. The DNA for the CDR3 is TGTGCCAGCAGCTTAGCCGGACAGCGACAGTACTTC.

V and J are TRBV30 and TRBJ2-2; the D is unclear. Germline CDR1 reads GTSNPN; CDR2 reads SVGIG (reference sequence). This CDR3 comprises 15 residues. The V end lost 0 bases, the J end lost 5 bases, and 13 bases lay between the germline ends. In DNA, the CDR3 is TGTGCCTGGAGTGTGTCAGGCCCCGAAACCGGGGAGCTGTTTTTT. Its protein is CAWSVSGPETGELFF.

This clone was counted a few times. The J gene is TRBJ2-3, the V gene TRBV7-3; 8 bases map to TRBD2. The germline CDR1 and CDR2 sequences are SGHTA and FQGTGA. The trim removed 2 bases at V and 6 bases at J, leaving 10 bases unmatched. The CDR3 covers 16 residues. This CDR3 reads CASSLFAGGHPDTQYF. CDR3 in DNA: TGTGCCAGCAGCTTATTTGCGGGGGGCCACCCGGATACGCAGTATTTT.

V usage is TRBV13 and J usage is TRBJ2-7, with D possibly being TRBD2 (7 bases). From germline, CDR1 is PRHDT and CDR2 FYEKMQ (reference sequence). Trimming left V 5 bases short and J 2 bases short, with 16 bases between. The CDR3 runs to 15 residues. The CDR3 spells CASSGGGSGPYEQYF. The CDR3 DNA sequence: TGTGCCAGCAGCGGAGGGGGTAGCGGGCCCTACGAGCAGTACTTC.

The J gene is TRBJ2-7, the V gene TRBV14; 9 bases are a match to TRBD1. The CDR3 runs 14 residues. Trimming at V came to 5 bases and at J to 4 bases, leaving 6 bases not matched to a gene. Germline V CDR1 and CDR2: SGHDN, FVKESK. Here the CDR3 DNA reads TGTGCCAGCAGCTCCGGGACAGGGTTTTACGAGCAGTACTTC. Residues: CASSSGTGFYEQYF.

This chain links TRBV30 with TRBJ1-2; a possible D gene is TRBD1 (6 bases). Per the germline V gene, CDR1 is GTSNPN and CDR2 is SVGIG (reference sequence). V lost 3 bases and J lost 6, with 14 bases in between. The CDR3 has 13 amino acids. The CDR3 DNA follows: TGTGCCTGGAGGGCCGGGACAATTGATGGCTACACCTTC. It codes for CAWRAGTIDGYTF.

The genes are TRBV28 and TRBJ1-5; no firm D call. Trimming stripped 7 bases from V and 7 bases from J, with 11 bases between. From germline, CDR1 is MDHEN and CDR2 SYDVKM. The CDR3 is 12 residues long. The CDR3 is CASTTSSQPQHF. CDR3 in DNA: TGTGCCAGCACCACATCGTCCCAGCCCCAGCATTTT. Full variable domain (missing parts from reference TRBV28 and TRBJ1-5): DVKVTQSSRYLVKRTGEKVFLECVQDMDHENMFWYRQDPGLGLRLIYFSYDVKMKEKGDIPEGYSVSREKKERFSLILESASTNQTSMYLCASTTSSQPQHFGDGTRLSIL.

The count of this clone is one. This chain connects TRBV18 to TRBJ2-5; a weak D match, TRBD2 (6 bases). Germline CDR1 is KGHSH and CDR2 is LQKENI. The germline V and J ends were trimmed by 0 bases and 7 bases, with 15 bases remaining between them. This CDR3 spans 15 amino acids. The CDR3 loop reads CASSPPGLAYGTQYF. CDR3 DNA: TGTGCCAGCTCACCACCGGGGCTAGCGTACGGGACCCAGTACTTC.

The chain combines TRBV6-1 with TRBJ1-2; D not resolved. Per germline, CDR1 MNHNS and CDR2 SASEGT. V lost 0 bases and J lost 7, with 15 bases in between. This CDR3 has 15 residues. The CDR3 DNA reads as TGTGCCAGCAGTGAAGCATATGGAGGGAGTAGTGGCTACACCTTC. This sequence encodes CASSEAYGGSSGYTF.

The chain combines TRBV15 with TRBJ1-5, with D perhaps TRBD1 (5 bases). The CDR3 runs to 14 residues. Trimming shortened V by 0 bases and J by 5 bases, and 8 bases separated the two germline ends. The V gene's germline CDR1 is LNHNV and CDR2 YYDKDF (reference sequence). The CDR3 DNA is TGTGCCACCAGCAGAGATGGGGCTGATCAGCCCCAGCATTTT. This codes for CATSRDGADQPQHF.

The chain links TRBV18 to TRBJ2-3; the D gene is possibly TRBD2 (7 bases). V lost 1 base and J lost 4, with 12 bases in between. Per the germline V gene, CDR1 is KGHSH and CDR2 is LQKENI. The CDR3 has 15 residues. The CDR3 reads CASSPQQGGADTQYF. For the CDR3, the DNA is TGTGCCAGCTCACCACAACAGGGAGGGGCAGATACGCAGTATTTT.

The rearrangement uses TRBV19 and TRBJ2-7; a possible D gene is TRBD1 (6 bases). Trimming cost V 6 bases and J 0 bases, with 15 bases left between them. The CDR3 contains 15 residues. Germline V gene sequence: CDR1 LNHDA, CDR2 SQIVND (reference sequence). In DNA form, the CDR3 reads TGTGCCAGTAGACCCAGGGGACACCTCTCCTACGAGCAGTACTTC. Protein product: CASRPRGHLSYEQYF.

The V and J genes are TRBV5-1 and TRBJ1-2; D remains ambiguous. The germline V and J ends were trimmed by 4 bases and 6 bases, with 13 bases remaining between them. The CDR3 has 13 amino acids. CDR1 SGHRS and CDR2 YFSETQ come from the germline V gene. In DNA form, the CDR3 reads TGCGCCAGCAGCAAGAACACAAACGATGGCTACACCTTC. This encodes CASSKNTNDGYTF.

The rearrangement joins TRBV3-1 (or the pseudogene TRBV3-2) to TRBJ2-1; 8 bases agree with TRBD2. Germline loops: CDR1 LGHDT, CDR2 YNNKEL (reference sequence). There are 18 residues in the CDR3. Germline trimming cut 0 bases from V and 4 bases from J; bases unmatched to any gene: 11. DNA for the CDR3: TGTGCCAGCAGCCAAGACCTCGGACTAGCCGGGGGTTACAATGAGCAGTTCTTC. Translated, it gives CASSQDLGLAGGYNEQFF.